Sequencing of this T cell receptor (beta chain) was carried out in a study of CD8+ T cells in alopecia areata. The V end was cut by 7 bases, the J end by 1 base, with 12 bases between. Germline CDR1 is SGDLS and CDR2 is YYNGEE. The CDR3 is 14 residues long. Study-level results: Scalp clonality, along with expanded CD8+ clones among the top 100, was significantly decreased by tofacitinib. A single nonresponder leaves the baseline CD8+ expansion link to response uncertain.

cDNA serving as the sequencing template came from extracted, reverse transcribed RNA. Sequencing was performed with immunoSEQ multiplex PCR; in TCRdb, only in-frame clones are kept and a portion is missing. The repertoire holds over 60,000 clones, with under 60% as singletons. Treatment here: oral pan-JAK inhibitor, 5-10 mg twice daily. To note about this clone: As yet, its antigen is unknown.

The source was CD8+ T cells sorted from blood, collected at approximately week 36, from a patient treated with tofacitinib. V gene TRBV9 combines with J gene TRBJ1-5; D not resolved. The clonotype originates from a human donor with alopecia areata. Here the CDR3 reads CASPQGGSNQPQHF. CDR3 in DNA: TGTGCCAGCCCCCAAGGTGGGAGCAATCAGCCCCAGCATTTT.